A selection of T cell receptor beta chains follows, all from one sample in a study of blood T cell repertoires in COVID-19. TCRdb's table, derived via immunoSEQ multiplex PCR, lists solely in-frame clones and lacks some. The table records approximately 250,000 clones, 83% of them present only once. The sample consisted of peripheral blood. These receptor sequences come from a human donor in a cohort sampled during active COVID-19. The CDR3 runs from the conserved cysteine through the conserved F or W. D genes are given only for firm matches. Rows give clone size only sometimes, using once, few, many, or a class for an expanded clone.

clone size	J gene	V gene	D gene	CDR3 protein	CDR3 DNA
-	TRBJ1-1	TRBV5-1	TRBD1	CASSFAGDSATEAFF	TGCGCCAGCAGCTTTGCTGGGGACAGTGCCACTGAAGCTTTCTTT
-	TRBJ2-1	TRBV28	-	CASNLQGGQFF	TGTGCCAGCAACCTTCAGGGGGGGCAGTTCTTC
-	TRBJ1-5	TRBV5-1	TRBD1	CASSLYPQGEGNQPQHF	TGCGCCAGCAGCCTCTATCCACAGGGGGAAGGCAATCAGCCCCAGCATTTT
-	TRBJ1-2	TRBV11-2	-	CASSLVAESYGYTF	TGTGCCAGCAGCTTAGTAGCAGAATCCTATGGCTACACCTTC
-	TRBJ1-6	TRBV12-3/TRBV12-4	TRBD1	CASSLRGPSPLHF	TGTGCCAGCAGTCTCAGGGGGCCTTCACCCCTCCACTTT
-	TRBJ2-1	TRBV27	-	CASSFTGDSYNEQFF	TGTGCCAGCAGTTTTACAGGTGACTCCTACAATGAGCAGTTCTTC
-	TRBJ1-4	TRBV9	TRBD1	CASSVAGQGPNEKLFF	TGTGCCAGCAGCGTAGCAGGACAGGGACCAAATGAAAAACTGTTTTTT
-	TRBJ2-3	TRBV5-1	TRBD1	CASSGQGTDTQYF	TGCGCCAGCAGCGGACAGGGAACAGATACGCAGTATTTT
-	TRBJ2-3	TRBV7-3	TRBD2	CASSLGPAGGADTQYF	TGTGCCAGCAGCTTAGGGCCAGCGGGGGGCGCAGATACGCAGTATTTT
-	TRBJ2-7	TRBV27	TRBD1	CASSRDSRPPYEQYF	TGTGCCAGCAGTCGGGACAGCAGACCCCCCTACGAGCAGTACTTC
once	TRBJ1-1	TRBV7-7	-	CANPGHHNTEAFF	TGTGCTAACCCTGGACATCACAACACTGAAGCTTTCTTT
-	TRBJ2-6	TRBV2	-	CASSQGSGANVLTF	TGTGCCAGCAGTCAGGGCTCTGGGGCCAACGTCCTGACTTTC
-	TRBJ2-1	TRBV6-2/TRBV6-3	TRBD2	CASSYILAGGPNEQFF	TGTGCCAGCAGTTATATACTAGCGGGAGGGCCCAATGAGCAGTTCTTC
-	TRBJ1-4	TRBV28	TRBD1	CASSTTDRGREKLFF	TGTGCCAGCAGTACCACCGACAGGGGGAGGGAAAAACTGTTTTTT